The entry below describes one TCR beta chain. The specificity of this receptor is unknown. Per-base qualities were not stored, and no clone one base away is much larger. These data come from a study of cytomegalovirus exposure and HLA in healthy donors (TCRdb year 2017). Background for the entire study: A later analysis indicated that the 95 to 150 validation repertoires were generated on the platform also employed for the 650 to 850 repertoires of the first cohort. Besides the first cohort of 666 subjects, a separate validation cohort made up of 120 different subjects was used. The study aimed to test whether signatures of past pathogen exposure could be identified by cataloging public T cell receptors. To predict cytomegalovirus infection status, the study brought together high-throughput TCR immunosequencing, statistical association of individual TCRs with disease status, and machine learning.

The library was generated by the immunoSEQ multiplex PCR assay. Processing in the source paper ran as follows. To diagnose cytomegalovirus status from the catalog of TCR beta chain sequences, a statistical classification framework was built. TCRdb took this table from immuneACCESS and kept in-frame rearrangements with V and J called. Such tables lack part of the clones; where checked against another copy, unresolved V genes explain under half of the gap, and the rest is unexplained. V, J and clone size are those of that table, while D and trimming were read from the DNA. The sample data list about 95,000 clones, and roughly 85% of these were observed just once. The ten most abundant clones make up 20% to 25% of the sample. General findings and caveats noted by the study authors: Across donors, most TCR sequences were observed very rarely, whereas some public TCRs were present in many individuals. Three of the identified cytomegalovirus-associated TCR beta chains were confirmed in vitro to be specific for cytomegalovirus antigens. The validation cohort had no HLA typing available for a later analysis, so co-occurrence within that cohort was assessed over all 130 or so repertoires. The study gave a list of over 150 TCR beta chains associated with cytomegalovirus. According to the authors, the approach could potentially be generalized to other disease states and immunological phenotypes. In both the original and validation cohorts, the classifier was reported to diagnose cytomegalovirus status with high specificity and sensitivity. A later analysis found that TCRs clustered in the first cohort also tended to co-occur in the 110 or so validation repertoires, with 90% to 95% of cluster scores above 0.

Separate from the roughly 630-subject first cohort, the validation cohort of 120 subjects was the group to which the donors belonged. V is shortened by 6 bases, J by 6 bases, and the region joining them spans 10 bases. Including cysteine and phenylalanine, the CDR3 has 11 amino acids. Only CDR3 DNA remains: 33 bases, in frame from the first base. CDR1 SQVTM and CDR2 ANQGSEA are derived from the germline V gene. The specimen was PBMCs. The sequence was collected from a man aged 18 to 30 in good health and CMV-seropositive. Here the chain combines TRBV29-1 and TRBJ2-3; the D gene identity is not certain. The CDR3 amino acid sequence is: CSVGASDTQYF. The DNA sequence is TGCAGCGTCGGAGCCTCGGATACGCAGTATTTT.